Each of the 27 T cell receptor beta chains below was sequenced from the same sample in a study of vaccination effects on CD4 cells after COVID-19. These receptors' targets are unknown. CD4+ T cells specific for antigen were expanded with viral peptide pools by the ViraFEST assay before sequencing. The authors isolated CD4+ T cells after ten to eleven days of culture. Data came from immunoSEQ multiplex PCR; TCRdb stores just in-frame clones and leaves some out. The sample includes more than 25,000 clones, roughly two thirds of them seen just once. The sample was CD4+ T cells from PBMCs cultured with HCoV-229E spike peptides, taken before COVID-19 vaccination. These receptors were collected from a human donor who received a COVID-19 vaccine.

This clone was seen a handful of times. The chain links TRBV3-1 (or the pseudogene TRBV3-2) to TRBJ1-2, with D tentatively TRBD1 (5 bases). Germline assignment: CDR1 LGHDT and CDR2 YNNKEL (reference sequence). V was shortened by 1 base and J by 2 bases, with 11 bases between the two germline ends. This CDR3 region has 15 residues. As DNA, the CDR3 is TGTGCCAGCAGCCAAGGACAGTGGCCCAACTATGGCTACACCTTC. Encoded protein: CASSQGQWPNYGYTF.

This clone was found once. This sequence joins TRBV27 and TRBJ2-7, with 7 bases fitting TRBD1. Germline lookup yields CDR1 MNHEY and CDR2 SMNVEV (reference sequence). This CDR3 has 15 amino acids. V lost 2 bases and J lost 3; bases outside the gene matches: 7. DNA of the CDR3: TGTGCCAGCAGTTTAGGAACGGGACAGAACTACGAGCAGTACTTC. This codes for CASSLGTGQNYEQYF.

The chain uses TRBV9 and TRBJ2-5; TRBD2 matches 12 bases. CDR1 is SGDLS, CDR2 YYNGEE, per germline. The length of the CDR3 is 19 residues. J gave up 4 bases and V 0 bases, and 13 bases lay outside the gene matches. The CDR3 DNA reads TGTGCCAGCAGCGTAGGGCTAGCGGGGGGGGAAACGTCATTAGAGACCCAGTACTTC. It codes for CASSVGLAGGETSLETQYF.

The chain is built from TRBV6-5 and TRBJ2-7, with 7 positions matching TRBD2. Trimming removed 7 bases from V and 5 bases from J; junction bases left unmatched: 8. This CDR3 spans 13 amino acids. Germline CDR1 is MNHEY and CDR2 is SVGAGI. The CDR3 bases are TGTGCCAGCACCCCCAGCGGGGAGAACGAGCAGTACTTC. It encodes CASTPSGENEQYF.

This sequence joins TRBV6-5 and TRBJ1-5; D is possibly TRBD1 (6 bases). V lost 8 bases to trimming and J lost 4 bases, with 12 bases between them. Germline V gene sequence: CDR1 MNHEY, CDR2 SVGAGI. CDR3 length: 13 residues. CDR3 amino acids: CASSGQRNQPQHF. The CDR3 DNA reads as TGTGCCAGCTCCGGACAGAGAAATCAGCCCCAGCATTTT.

This clone was counted between two and nine times. The CDR3 is CASSQETAYYEQYF. CDR3 nucleotide sequence: TGTGCCAGCAGCCAAGAAACGGCCTACTACGAGCAGTACTTC. The chain uses TRBV4-2 and TRBJ2-7; D ambiguous. Trimming removed 0 bases from V and 3 bases from J, with 9 bases in between. CDR3 length equals 14 residues. Germline V lookup: CDR1 LGHNA, CDR2 YNFKEQ.

This chain links TRBV14 with TRBJ1-4, with D perhaps TRBD1 (5 bases). Germline-derived CDR1 and CDR2 are SGHDN and FVKESK. The CDR3 runs 15 residues. Between the trimmed V and J ends, which lost 2 bases and 7 bases, there was a span of 14 bases. In DNA, the CDR3 is TGTGCCAGCAGCCAAATGGGGGAAGGTCGTGAAAAACTGTTTTTT. Encoded protein: CASSQMGEGREKLFF.

The chain combines TRBV29-1 with TRBJ1-2; D uncertain. Germline CDR1 reads SQVTM; CDR2 reads ANQGSEA. The ends were cut back, 7 bases at V and 4 bases at J, with 13 bases in the middle. The CDR3 extends over 12 amino acids. The CDR3 loop reads CSDHKTRYGYTF. CDR3 sequence (DNA): TGCAGCGACCATAAGACACGCTATGGCTACACCTTC.

This clone has more than one count but fewer than ten. The chain recombines TRBV27 with TRBJ1-2, with D perhaps TRBD1 (5 bases). The CDR3 runs to 13 residues. Germline V gene lookup returns CDR1 MNHEY and CDR2 SMNVEV (reference sequence). Trimming took 2 bases from V and 4 from J, leaving 8 bases between them. CDR3 loop: CASSLRRGYGYTF. CDR3 DNA sequence: TGTGCCAGCAGTTTACGAAGGGGCTATGGCTACACCTTC.

J is TRBJ1-6 and V is TRBV28; D call uncertain. V was trimmed by 8 bases and J by 4 bases, leaving 9 bases between them. The V gene's germline CDR1 is MDHEN and CDR2 SYDVKM. There are 13 residues in the CDR3. The CDR3 protein is CASLRVYNSPLHF. The CDR3 DNA reads TGTGCCAGCCTTCGGGTTTATAATTCACCCCTCCACTTT.

The chain is built from TRBV6-5 and TRBJ2-1; D unresolved. CDR3 length equals 11 residues. CDR1 and CDR2 from the germline V gene are MNHEY and SVGAGI. V was shortened by 7 bases and J by 6 bases, with 7 bases between the two germline ends. The CDR3 coding sequence is TGTGCCAGCATGGTGCGCAATGAGCAGTTCTTC. This encodes CASMVRNEQFF.

The rearrangement uses TRBV2 and TRBJ2-7; D ambiguous. Germline-derived CDR1 and CDR2 are SNHLY and FYNNEI. The CDR3 is 14 residues long. Trimming shortened V by 0 bases and J by 10 bases, and 16 bases separated the two germline ends. CDR3 residues: CASSEALVGLAQYF. DNA of the CDR3: TGTGCCAGCAGTGAAGCGCTTGTGGGCCTCGCCCAGTACTTC.

The chain links TRBV7-2 to TRBJ1-6; 9 bases agree with TRBD1. Trimming removed 3 bases from V and 8 bases from J; junction bases left unmatched: 5. Germline V gene lookup returns CDR1 SGHTA and CDR2 FQGNSA. The length of the CDR3 is 15 residues. This chain's CDR3 is CASSFTGGIDSPLHF. The CDR3, as DNA: TGTGCCAGCAGCTTCACAGGGGGCATAGATTCACCCCTCCACTTT.

The chain has TRBV12-3 or TRBV12-4 and TRBJ2-3; no clear D gene. Trimming left V 8 bases short and J 6 bases short, with 12 bases between. The CDR3 has 12 amino acids. CDR3 nucleotides: TGTGCCAGCCGACGAGATGGGGATACGCAGTATTTT. This gives the protein CASRRDGDTQYF.

This sequence joins TRBV9 and TRBJ2-7, with D unclear. This CDR3 is built from 14 residues. Per germline, CDR1 SGDLS and CDR2 YYNGEE. V shed 4 bases and J shed 2 bases, with 13 bases lying between them. The CDR3 loop reads CASSLERYPYEQYF. The CDR3 nucleotides are TGTGCCAGCAGCCTTGAGCGATACCCCTACGAGCAGTACTTC.

This sequence joins TRBV30 and TRBJ1-2; no reliable D call. Trimming left V 8 bases short and J 8 bases short, with 6 bases between. This CDR3 region has 8 residues. Germline V gives CDR1 GTSNPN, CDR2 SVGIG (reference sequence). The CDR3 protein is CALEGYTF. As DNA, the CDR3 is TGTGCCCTAGAGGGCTACACCTTC.

The chain employs TRBV7-8 and TRBJ2-2, with unresolved D. Germline V lookup: CDR1 SGHVS, CDR2 FQNEAQ. The CDR3 spans 16 residues. Trimming removed 5 bases at V and 2 bases at J, with 15 bases between. DNA of the CDR3: TGTGCCAGCAGCCCCCTGAGGAAGGCCAACACCGGGGAGCTGTTTTTT. It is translated as CASSPLRKANTGELFF.

The chain couples TRBV28 to TRBJ2-1; 8 positions agree with TRBD1. The CDR3 has 14 residues. Looked up from germline, CDR1 is MDHEN and CDR2 is SYDVKM. Germline trimming cut 3 bases from V and 7 bases from J; bases unmatched to any gene: 5. The CDR3 DNA is TGTGCCAGCAGTTTTCAGGACAGGGATAATGAGCAGTTCTTC. It translates to CASSFQDRDNEQFF.

This clone was found once. The V call is TRBV3-1 (or the pseudogene TRBV3-2), the J call TRBJ1-4; D not certain. Between the trimmed V and J ends, which lost 2 bases and 8 bases, there was a span of 6 bases. The length of the CDR3 is 12 residues. Germline loops: CDR1 LGHDT, CDR2 YNNKEL (reference sequence). CDR3 amino acids: CASSQFGEKLFF. The CDR3 bases are TGTGCCAGCAGCCAATTCGGGGAAAAACTGTTTTTT.

The chain carries TRBV3-1 (or the pseudogene TRBV3-2) and TRBJ2-7, with 11 bases identical to TRBD2. The germline gives CDR1 LGHDT, CDR2 YNNKEL (reference sequence). V gave up 4 bases and J gave up 2 bases; unmatched junction bases: 4. This CDR3 spans 15 amino acids. This CDR3 reads CASSLGTSGAYEQYF. CDR3 bases: TGTGCCAGCAGCCTCGGGACTAGCGGAGCCTACGAGCAGTACTTC.

V is TRBV28 and J is TRBJ1-1; D gene ambiguous. Trimming removed 5 bases at V and 5 bases at J, with 12 bases between. The CDR3 runs to 13 residues. The germline V gene encodes CDR1 MDHEN and CDR2 SYDVKM. The CDR3 region is CASSPSTRTEAFF. Here the CDR3 DNA reads TGTGCCAGCAGTCCGTCGACCAGAACTGAAGCTTTCTTT.

The chain is built from TRBV6-6 and TRBJ1-1, with D tentatively TRBD1 (6 bases). In germline, CDR1 is MNHNY, CDR2 SVGAGI (reference sequence). The CDR3 covers 15 residues. V lost 2 bases and J 3 bases, leaving 13 bases between the germline ends. In nucleotides, the CDR3 is TGTGCCAGCAGTTACCGGGTGGACAGATACACTGAAGCTTTCTTT. Protein: CASSYRVDRYTEAFF.

The CDR3 DNA follows: TGCGCCAGCAGCTTGGTGGCAGGGGAGCACTATGGCTACACCTTC. Amino acid sequence: CASSLVAGEHYGYTF. The chain couples TRBV5-1 to TRBJ1-2; weak D call: TRBD1 (6 bases). V lost 0 bases and J 3 bases, leaving 12 bases between the germline ends. This CDR3 has 15 residues. Germline CDR1 and CDR2: SGHRS and YFSETQ.

V and J are TRBV28 and TRBJ1-5; unclear D gene. Germline V lookup: CDR1 MDHEN, CDR2 SYDVKM. This CDR3 comprises 15 residues. Trimming removed 3 bases from V and 0 bases from J, with 9 bases in between. CDR3: CASSLGWVSNQPQHF. As DNA, the CDR3 is TGTGCCAGCAGTTTGGGGTGGGTTAGCAATCAGCCCCAGCATTTT.

Only a few counts were recorded for this clone. J is TRBJ1-1 and V is TRBV5-8; D possibly corresponds to TRBD1 (6 bases). This CDR3 contains 13 residues. The germline V gene has CDR1 SGHTS and CDR2 YDEGEE. V was trimmed by 4 bases and J by 5 bases, leaving 12 bases between them. The CDR3 loop reads CASSGGTRTEAFF. The CDR3 DNA is TGTGCCAGCAGCGGCGGGACACGGACTGAAGCTTTCTTT.

The chain is built from TRBV12-5 and TRBJ1-5; tentative D call: TRBD1 (5 bases). Germline values: CDR1 LGHNT, CDR2 FRNRAP. V dropped 1 base and J dropped 1 base, with 11 bases sitting between them. This CDR3 has 16 amino acids. The CDR3 loop reads CASGLALPGSNQPQHF. In nucleotides, the CDR3 is TGTGCTAGTGGTTTGGCCCTCCCAGGGAGCAATCAGCCCCAGCATTTT. Variable domain in full (rest from reference TRBV12-5 and TRBJ1-5): DARVTQTPRHKVTEMGQEVTMRCQPILGHNTVFWYRQTMMQGLELLAYFRNRAPLDDSGMPKDRFSAEMPDATLATLKIQPSEPRDSAVYFCASGLALPGSNQPQHFGDGTRLSIL.

This clone came up a few times. V and J are TRBV2 and TRBJ1-1; no firm D call. CDR3 length equals 11 residues. V was pared by 7 bases and J by 6 bases, with 9 bases between. The germline CDR1 and CDR2 sequences are SNHLY and FYNNEI. The CDR3 nucleotides are TGTGCCAGCACCTTAAGGGCTGAAGCTTTCTTT. This translates into CASTLRAEAFF.